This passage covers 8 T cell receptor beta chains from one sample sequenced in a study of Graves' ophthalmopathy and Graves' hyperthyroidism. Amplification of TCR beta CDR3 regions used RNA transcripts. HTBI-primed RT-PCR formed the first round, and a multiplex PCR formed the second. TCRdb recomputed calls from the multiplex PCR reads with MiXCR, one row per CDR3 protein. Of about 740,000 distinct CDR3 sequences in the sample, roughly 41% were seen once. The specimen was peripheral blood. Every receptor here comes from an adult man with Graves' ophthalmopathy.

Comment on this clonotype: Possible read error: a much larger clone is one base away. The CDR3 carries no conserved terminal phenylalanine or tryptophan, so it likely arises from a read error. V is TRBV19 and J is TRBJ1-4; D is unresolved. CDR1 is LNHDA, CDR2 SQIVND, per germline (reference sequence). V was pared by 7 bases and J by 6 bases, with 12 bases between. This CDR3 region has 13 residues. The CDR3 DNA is TGTGCCAGTAAGGAGGAAGTTGATGAAAAACTGTTTCTT. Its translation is CASKEEVDEKLFL.

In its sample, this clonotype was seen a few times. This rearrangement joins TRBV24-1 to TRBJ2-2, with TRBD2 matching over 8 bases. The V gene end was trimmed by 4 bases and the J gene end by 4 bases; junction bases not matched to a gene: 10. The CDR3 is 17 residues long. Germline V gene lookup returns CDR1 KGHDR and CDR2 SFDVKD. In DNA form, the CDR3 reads TGTGCCACCAGTGACCGCTGGGTAGCGGGAACCACCGGGGAGCTGTTTTTT. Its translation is CATSDRWVAGTTGELFF.

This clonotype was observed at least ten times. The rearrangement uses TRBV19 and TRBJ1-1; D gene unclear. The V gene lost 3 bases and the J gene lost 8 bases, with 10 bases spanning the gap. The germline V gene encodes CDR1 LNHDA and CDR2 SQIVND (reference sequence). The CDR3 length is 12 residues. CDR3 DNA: TGTGCCAGTAGTATGATAGGACGGGAAGCTTTCTTT. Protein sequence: CASSMIGREAFF.

CDR3 sequence: CASSFSSGSYGYTF. The CDR3, as DNA: TGTGCCAGCAGCTTCTCGTCGGGGAGCTATGGCTACACCTTC. The chain links TRBV11-2 to TRBJ1-2; unclear D gene. The CDR3 is 14 amino acids. The V gene's germline CDR1 is SGHAT and CDR2 FQNNGV. V lost 3 bases and J 4 bases, leaving 12 bases between the germline ends.

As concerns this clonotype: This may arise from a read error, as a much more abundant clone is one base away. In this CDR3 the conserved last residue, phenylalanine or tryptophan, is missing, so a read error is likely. CDR3 in amino acids: CASSLGHSGVETQYL. As DNA, the CDR3 is TGTGCCAGCAGCTTAGGGCACAGCGGTGTGGAGACCCAGTACTTG. The J gene is TRBJ2-5, the V gene TRBV7-8; tentatively, D is TRBD2 (5 bases). V was trimmed by 1 base and J by 5 bases, leaving 14 bases between them. In germline, CDR1 is SGHVS, CDR2 FQNEAQ. This CDR3 is built from 15 residues.

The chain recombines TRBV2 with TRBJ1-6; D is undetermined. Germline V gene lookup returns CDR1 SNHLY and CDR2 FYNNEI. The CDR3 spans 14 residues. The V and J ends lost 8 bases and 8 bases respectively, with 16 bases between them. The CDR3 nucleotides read TGTGCCAGCGGTCTTCGGGGTTTCCATTCACCCCTCCACTTT. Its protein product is CASGLRGFHSPLHF.

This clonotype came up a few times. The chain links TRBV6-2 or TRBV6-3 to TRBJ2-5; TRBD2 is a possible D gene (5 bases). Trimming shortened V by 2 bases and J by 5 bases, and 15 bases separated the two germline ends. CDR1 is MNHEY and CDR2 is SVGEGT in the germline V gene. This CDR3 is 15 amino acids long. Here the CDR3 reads CASSYLSGVGETQYF. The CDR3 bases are TGTGCCAGCAGTTACCTTTCCGGGGTGGGGGAGACCCAGTACTTC.

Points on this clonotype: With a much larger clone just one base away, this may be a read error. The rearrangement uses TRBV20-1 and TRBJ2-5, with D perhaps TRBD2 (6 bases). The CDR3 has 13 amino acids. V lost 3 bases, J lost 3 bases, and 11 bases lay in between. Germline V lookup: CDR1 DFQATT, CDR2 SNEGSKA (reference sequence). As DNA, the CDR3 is TGCAGTGCTAGGCACCGCGGGAAAGAGACCCAGTACTTC. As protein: CSARHRGKETQYF.